A single sample gave rise to the 22 T cell receptor beta chains below, sequenced in a study of blood T cells in healthy people across ages. With a J-beta primer mix and a sample-barcoded 5' primer, a second PCR ran 7 to 11 cycles. TCRdb reprocessed the 5' RACE reads with MiXCR, giving one entry per CDR3 protein. The table records hundreds of thousands of distinct CDR3 sequences, approximately 30% of them present only once. The source material was blood. These receptor sequences come from an elderly woman in good health.

This clonotype has only a few counts. This chain joins TRBV5-1 and TRBJ1-1; D is uncertain. This CDR3 spans 13 amino acids. CDR1 is SGHRS, CDR2 YFSETQ, per germline. The V end lost 5 bases, the J end lost 4 bases, and 12 bases lay between the germline ends. CDR3 DNA: TGCGCCAGCAGAAGCTTATCGAGCACTGAAGCTTTCTTT. Its translation: CASRSLSSTEAFF.

This clonotype was counted at least ten times. This chain uses TRBV12-3 or TRBV12-4 with TRBJ1-1; D not certain. Trimming took off 3 bases at V and 4 bases at J, with 9 bases between the two ends. The CDR3 contains 13 residues. DNA for the CDR3: TGTGCCAGCAGTTTCGCGGGAGGCACTGAAGCTTTCTTT. Translated, it gives CASSFAGGTEAFF.

The chain joins TRBV18 to TRBJ1-4; D is undetermined. The germline CDR1 and CDR2 sequences are KGHSH and LQKENI. V was cut by 3 bases and J by 7 bases, with 9 bases left in between. The length of the CDR3 is 13 residues. The CDR3 DNA is TGTGCCAGCTCACCTCGACCCCGTGAAAAACTGTTTTTT. It is translated as CASSPRPREKLFF.

This clonotype was detected many times. This rearrangement joins TRBV28 to TRBJ2-7, with a tentative D call TRBD1 (5 bases). CDR1 and CDR2 (germline): MDHEN, SYDVKM. Trimming took off 8 bases at V and 7 bases at J, with 15 bases between the two ends. The CDR3 is made up of 12 amino acids. CDR3 nucleotide sequence: TGTGCCAGCGGTTCCAGGGTTTGGGAGCAGTACTTC. Translated, it gives CASGSRVWEQYF.

This clonotype was seen ten or more times. The chain couples TRBV4-3 to TRBJ1-2, with D maybe TRBD1 (6 bases). The CDR3 is 14 residues long. V was pared by 1 base and J by 2 bases, with 8 bases between. Germline V CDR1 and CDR2: LGHNA, YSLEER. CDR3 nucleotide sequence: TGCGCCAGCAGCCAAGCCACAGGGAACTATGGCTACACCTTC. Its protein product is CASSQATGNYGYTF.

This clonotype was seen a few times. The chain couples TRBV20-1 to TRBJ2-7, with 8 bases fitting TRBD2. The CDR3 extends over 14 amino acids. Germline CDR1 DFQATT, CDR2 SNEGSKA (reference sequence). The V gene end was trimmed by 5 bases and the J gene end by 5 bases; junction bases not matched to a gene: 11. The CDR3 coding sequence is TGCAGTGCTTTCGGGGGGGCCGACCGGGACGAGCAGTACTTC. It is translated as CSAFGGADRDEQYF.

As concerns this clonotype: A read error is possible here, since a much larger clone lies one base away. This chain links TRBV28 with TRBJ1-3; weak D call: TRBD1 (5 bases). Per the germline V gene, CDR1 is MDHEN and CDR2 is SYDVKM. The CDR3 runs to 16 residues. The CDR3 DNA follows: TGTACCAGCAGTTTTTTCGGGGGTCCGTCTGGAAACACCATATATTTT. Translating gives CTSSFFGGPSGNTIYF.

Points on this clonotype: It may be a read error: a sequence one base away is much more abundant. The chain couples TRBV5-1 to TRBJ2-1; a possible D gene is TRBD1 (6 bases). TRBJ2-7 explains the end of the DNA better; the J call may be wrong. Germline V gene data show CDR1 as SGHRS and CDR2 as YFSETQ. This CDR3 has 15 residues. The CDR3 loop is CASSSDSDSYNEQYF. The DNA of the CDR3 is TGCGCCAGCAGCTCGGACAGTGACTCCTACAATGAGCAGTACTTC.

This clonotype was detected many times. The chain has TRBV6-1 and TRBJ2-1, with D unresolved. This CDR3 comprises 11 residues. Deletions cut 11 bases from V and 7 bases from J, with 12 bases between. The germline V gene encodes CDR1 MNHNS and CDR2 SASEGT. The CDR3 sequence is CASFLRNEQFF. CDR3 DNA: TGTGCCTCGTTCTTGAGGAATGAGCAGTTCTTC.

This clonotype was counted once. The J gene is TRBJ2-3, the V gene TRBV6-5, with D perhaps TRBD1 or TRBD2 (5 bases each). Between the trimmed V and J ends, which lost 6 bases and 5 bases, there was a span of 12 bases. CDR1 and CDR2 (germline): MNHEY, SVGAGI. The CDR3 consists of 13 residues. In DNA form, the CDR3 reads TGTGCCAGCAGGATCCGGGACGTAGATACGCAGTATTTT. Amino acids: CASRIRDVDTQYF.

V usage is TRBV24-1 and J usage is TRBJ2-3; 8 nucleotides match TRBD2. Germline values: CDR1 KGHDR, CDR2 SFDVKD. This CDR3 is 15 amino acids long. V trimming: 4 bases; J trimming: 7 bases; junction bases outside the gene matches: 9. CDR3 sequence reads: CATSDTSGRGYTQYF. The CDR3, as DNA: TGTGCCACCAGTGACACCAGCGGGAGAGGCTATACGCAGTATTTT.

The chain has TRBV6-1 and TRBJ2-5, with D possibly being TRBD2 (7 bases). The CDR3 length is 14 residues. V was shortened by 6 bases and J by 7 bases, with 18 bases between the two germline ends. Per the germline V gene, CDR1 is MNHNS and CDR2 is SASEGT. The CDR3: CASRVRGGGGTQYF. The CDR3 coding sequence is TGTGCCAGCAGGGTACGCGGGGGAGGGGGGACCCAGTACTTC.

This rearrangement joins TRBV28 to TRBJ1-2; D is uncertain. CDR3 size: 12 residues. Germline V gene data show CDR1 as MDHEN and CDR2 as SYDVKM. The V end was cut by 7 bases, the J end by 8 bases, with 14 bases between. The CDR3 reads CASTTRNSGYTF. The CDR3 DNA is TGTGCCAGCACCACGAGGAACTCAGGCTACACCTTC.

This clonotype was counted many times. This sequence joins TRBV5-5 and TRBJ2-6, with D possibly called TRBD1 or TRBD2 (6 bases each). The V gene lost 0 bases and the J gene lost 3 bases, with 10 bases spanning the gap. The germline V gene has CDR1 SGHKS and CDR2 YYEKEE (reference sequence). This CDR3 region has 16 residues. CDR3 DNA sequence: TGTGCCAGCAGCTTGGTGGGGGGCCGTGGGGCCAACGTCCTGACTTTC. Its translation is CASSLVGGRGANVLTF.

Comment on this clonotype: A clone one base away is much larger, so this may be a read error. The CDR3 does not close with the conserved phenylalanine or tryptophan, likely indicating a read error. The rearrangement uses TRBV20-1 and TRBJ2-7; no reliable D call. V was pared by 5 bases and J by 0 bases, with 14 bases between. Germline V gene sequence: CDR1 DFQATT, CDR2 SNEGSKA (reference sequence). The CDR3 length is 14 residues. This chain's CDR3 is CSARLPGVSYEQYL. As DNA, the CDR3 is TGCAGTGCTCGCCTTCCAGGCGTCTCCTACGAGCAGTACCTC.

This chain connects TRBV20-1 to TRBJ2-3; maybe TRBD1 (6 bases). The CDR3 consists of 15 residues. Germline lookup yields CDR1 DFQATT and CDR2 SNEGSKA (reference sequence). Trimming cost V 6 bases and J 4 bases, with 20 bases left between them. CDR3 region: CSAQQGRLGADTQYF. In DNA, the CDR3 is TGCAGTGCGCAACAGGGTCGATTAGGAGCAGATACGCAGTATTTT.

At least ten counts were recorded for this clonotype. The chain employs TRBV20-1 and TRBJ2-7; 8 nucleotides agree with TRBD2. V was pared by 0 bases and J by 2 bases, with 3 bases of the junction left unmatched. Per germline, CDR1 DFQATT and CDR2 SNEGSKA (reference sequence). The CDR3 sequence is 14 residues long. The CDR3 DNA follows: TGCAGTGCTAGAGATCCCGGGGGGGCCTACGAGCAGTACTTC. Translation gives CSARDPGGAYEQYF.

As to this clonotype: Since a much larger clone is just one base distant, this may be a read error. This chain connects TRBV28 to TRBJ2-1, with D perhaps matching TRBD1 (6 bases). Trimming pared 7 bases from V and 6 bases from J, leaving 13 bases between. The CDR3 consists of 13 residues. The germline V gene encodes CDR1 MDHEN and CDR2 SYDVKM. Here the CDR3 DNA reads TGTGCCAGCAAAACAGGGAGTTGCAATGAGCAGTTCTTC. Translation: CASKTGSCNEQFF. Supplemented by reference TRBV28 and TRBJ2-1, the full variable domain reads DVKVTQSSRYLVKRTGEKVFLECVQDMDHENMFWYRQDPGLGLRLIYFSYDVKMKEKGDIPEGYSVSREKKERFSLILESASTNQTSMYLCASKTGSCNEQFFGPGTRLTVL.

The chain joins TRBV11-2 to TRBJ2-7; D may be TRBD1 or TRBD2 (5 bases each). Trimming cost V 4 bases and J 1 base, with 11 bases left between them. This CDR3 comprises 14 residues. The V gene's germline CDR1 is SGHAT and CDR2 FQNNGV. The CDR3 nucleotides read TGTGCCAGCAGCTCTCCGGGACGGTCCTACGAGCAGTACTTC. Encoded protein: CASSSPGRSYEQYF.

In its sample, this clonotype was seen a few times. The chain combines TRBV20-1 with TRBJ1-2; 8 nucleotides align to TRBD1. CDR1 DFQATT and CDR2 SNEGSKA come from the germline V gene (reference sequence). V was pared by 1 base and J by 2 bases, with 3 bases of the junction left unmatched. The CDR3 is 14 residues long. The CDR3 is CSARGDRRNYGYTF. The CDR3 region has the DNA TGCAGTGCTAGAGGGGACAGGAGAAACTATGGCTACACCTTC.

This clonotype appeared many times. CDR3 residues: CASSLGTSGVTDTQYF. CDR3 in DNA: TGCGCCAGCAGCTTGGGGACTAGCGGAGTCACAGATACGCAGTATTTT. The chain recombines TRBV5-1 with TRBJ2-3; 10 positions match TRBD2. Germline values: CDR1 SGHRS, CDR2 YFSETQ. After removal of 0 bases from V and 2 bases from J, the junction contained 3 bases not matched to a gene. The CDR3 contains 16 residues.

This clonotype appeared many times. This chain links TRBV20-1 with TRBJ2-7; D may correspond to TRBD1 or TRBD2 (6 bases each). Germline CDR1 is DFQATT and CDR2 is SNEGSKA (reference sequence). The CDR3 is made up of 16 amino acids. V lost 0 bases and J 3 bases, leaving 18 bases between the germline ends. The CDR3 sequence: CSARDLTRGLVYEQYF. The CDR3 nucleotides are TGCAGTGCTAGAGATCTAACCAGGGGACTTGTCTACGAGCAGTACTTC.